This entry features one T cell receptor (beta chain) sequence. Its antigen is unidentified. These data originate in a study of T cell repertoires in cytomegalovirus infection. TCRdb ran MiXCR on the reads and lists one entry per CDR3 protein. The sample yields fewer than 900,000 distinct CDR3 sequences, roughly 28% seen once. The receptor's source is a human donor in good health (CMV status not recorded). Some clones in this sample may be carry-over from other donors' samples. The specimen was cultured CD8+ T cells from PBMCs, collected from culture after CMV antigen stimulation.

The CDR3, as DNA: TGTGCCAGCAGCGCCATGACAGGCCTCGGAAACTATGGCTACACCTTC. The encoded protein is CASSAMTGLGNYGYTF. The genes are TRBV7-6 and TRBJ1-2, with a tentative D call TRBD1 (6 bases). Trimming took off 5 bases at V and 2 bases at J, with 18 bases between the two ends. The CDR3 spans 16 residues. Germline lookup yields CDR1 SGHVS and CDR2 FNYEAQ.